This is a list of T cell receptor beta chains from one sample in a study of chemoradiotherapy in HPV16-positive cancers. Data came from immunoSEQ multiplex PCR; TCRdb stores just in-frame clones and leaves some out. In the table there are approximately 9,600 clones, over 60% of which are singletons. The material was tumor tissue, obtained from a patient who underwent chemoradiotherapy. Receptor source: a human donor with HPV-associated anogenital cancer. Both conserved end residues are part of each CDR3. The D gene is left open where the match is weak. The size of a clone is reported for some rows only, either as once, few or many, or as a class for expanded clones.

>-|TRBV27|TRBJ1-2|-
TGTGCCAGCAGGGGGAACGGTGGCTACACCTTC
CASRGNGGYTF
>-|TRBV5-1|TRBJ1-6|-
TGCGCCAGCAGCCCCTTAGGGATGGGAAATAATTCACCCCTCCACTTT
CASSPLGMGNNSPLHF
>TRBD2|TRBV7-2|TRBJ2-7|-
TGTGCCAGCAGCTTAGCCGGGACTAATTACGAGCAGTACTTC
CASSLAGTNYEQYF
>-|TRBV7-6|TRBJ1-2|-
TGTGCCAGCAGCTTCGGCCGGGCCCATGGCTACACCTTC
CASSFGRAHGYTF
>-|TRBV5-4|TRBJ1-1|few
TGTGCCAGCAGTTTGGGGAGGGGAACTGAAGCTTTCTTT
CASSLGRGTEAFF
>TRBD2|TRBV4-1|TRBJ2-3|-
TGCGCCAGCAGCCGCACTAGCGGGGGGGCCGAAGATACGCAGTATTTT
CASSRTSGGAEDTQYF
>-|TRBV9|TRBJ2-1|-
TGTGCCAGCAGCGTCGAAGTTGCGGGAACCTACAATGAGCAGTTCTTC
CASSVEVAGTYNEQFF
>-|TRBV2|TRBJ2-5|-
TGTGCCAGCAGTGTGACGGAGACCCAGTACTTC
CASSVTETQYF
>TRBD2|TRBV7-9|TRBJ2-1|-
TGTGCCAGCAGCCGAAGCGGGGGGGACAATGAGCAGTTCTTC
CASSRSGGDNEQFF
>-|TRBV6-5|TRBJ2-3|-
TGTGCCAGCAGTCCCGGACACATCACAGATACGCAGTATTTT
CASSPGHITDTQYF
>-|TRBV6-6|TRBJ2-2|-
TGTGCCAGCAGTCGCGGGGAAGGCCTCGGGGAGCTGTTTTTT
CASSRGEGLGELFF
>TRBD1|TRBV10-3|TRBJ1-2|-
TGTGCCATCAGATCCGGGACAGAAGGCTACACCTTC
CAIRSGTEGYTF
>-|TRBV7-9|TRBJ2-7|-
TGTGCCAGCAGCTTACACTACCCGAGGGAGTACGAGCAGTACTTC
CASSLHYPREYEQYF
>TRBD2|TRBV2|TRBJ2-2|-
TGTGCCAGCAGTGAACCCGGACTAGCGGGTACCCGACGGCCGAACACCGGGGAGCTGTTTTTT
CASSEPGLAGTRRPNTGELFF
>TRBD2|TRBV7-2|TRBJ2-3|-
TGTGCCAGCAGCTTAGGTCTAGCGGGAGATACGCAGTATTTT
CASSLGLAGDTQYF
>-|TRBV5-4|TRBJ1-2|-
TGTGCCAGCAGCTTGGGGGGGTCAGTCTATGGCTACACCTTC
CASSLGGSVYGYTF
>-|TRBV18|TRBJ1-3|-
TGTGCCAGCTCACCAGACACGGCCCTCTTCTCTGGAAACACCATATATTTT
CASSPDTALFSGNTIYF
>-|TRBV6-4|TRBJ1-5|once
TGTGCCAGCAGCGCGGATAGCAATCAGCCCCAGCATTTT
CASSADSNQPQHF
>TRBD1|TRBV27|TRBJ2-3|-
TGTGCCAGCGCAGACAGGGGGGAGACAGATACGCAGTATTTT
CASADRGETDTQYF
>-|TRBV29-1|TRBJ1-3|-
TGCAGCGTTGAAGAGGACTTGGGAGGAAACACCATATATTTT
CSVEEDLGGNTIYF
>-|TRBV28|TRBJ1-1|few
TGTGCCAGCAGTTTGGACAGAACGAACACTGAAGCTTTCTTT
CASSLDRTNTEAFF
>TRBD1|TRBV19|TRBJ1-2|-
TGTGCCAGTAGTATAGGAACAGGGGGCTATGGCTACACCTTC
CASSIGTGGYGYTF
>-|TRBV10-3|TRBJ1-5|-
TGTGCCATCAGTGAGGCGACACCCAATAGCAATCAGCCCCAGCATTTT
CAISEATPNSNQPQHF
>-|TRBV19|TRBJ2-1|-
TGTGCCAGTAGCAGGGAGACCTACAATGAGCAGTTCTTC
CASSRETYNEQFF
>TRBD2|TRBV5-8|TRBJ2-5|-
TGTGCCAGCAGACCGGGACTAGCGGGGGGGGAAGAGACCCAGTACTTC
CASRPGLAGGEETQYF
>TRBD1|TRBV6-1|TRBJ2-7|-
TGTGCCAGCAGTCAGACAGGGAACTACGAGCAGTACTTC
CASSQTGNYEQYF
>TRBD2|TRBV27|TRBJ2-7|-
TGTGCCAGCAGTTTAGTAGGCGGACTAGCAAACGAGCAGTACTTC
CASSLVGGLANEQYF
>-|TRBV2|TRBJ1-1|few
TGTGCCAGCAGTAGCCCGATGAACACTGAAGCTTTCTTT
CASSSPMNTEAFF